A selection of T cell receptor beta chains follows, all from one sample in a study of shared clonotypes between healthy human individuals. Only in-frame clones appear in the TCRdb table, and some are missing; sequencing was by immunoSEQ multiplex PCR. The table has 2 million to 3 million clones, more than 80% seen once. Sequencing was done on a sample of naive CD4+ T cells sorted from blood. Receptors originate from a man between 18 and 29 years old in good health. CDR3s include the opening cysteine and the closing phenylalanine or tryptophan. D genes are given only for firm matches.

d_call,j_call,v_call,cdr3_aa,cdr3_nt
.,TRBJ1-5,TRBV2,CASLAYPGGSQPQHF,TGTGCCAGCCTAGCCTACCCTGGAGGCTCTCAGCCCCAGCATTTT
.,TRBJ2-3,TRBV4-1,CASSPTPTRTDTQYF,TGCGCCAGCAGCCCCACGCCAACTCGCACAGATACGCAGTATTTT
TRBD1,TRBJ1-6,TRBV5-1,CASSDGTGTYNSPLHF,TGCGCCAGCAGCGACGGGACAGGGACCTATAATTCACCCCTCCACTTT
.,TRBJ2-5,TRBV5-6,CASSLLGQETQYF,TGTGCCAGCAGCTTGTTGGGTCAAGAGACCCAGTACTTC
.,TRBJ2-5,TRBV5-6,CASSFSEETQYF,TGTGCCAGCAGCTTTTCGGAGGAGACCCAGTACTTC
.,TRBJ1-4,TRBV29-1,CSVEGAGEKLFF,TGCAGCGTTGAAGGGGCAGGGGAAAAACTGTTTTTT
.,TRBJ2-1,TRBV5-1,CASTSLSSYNEQFF,TGCGCCAGCACCAGCCTGAGCTCCTACAATGAGCAGTTCTTC
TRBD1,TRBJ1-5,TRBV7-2,CASSKGQWGLQPQHF,TGTGCCAGCAGCAAGGGACAGTGGGGCCTTCAGCCCCAGCATTTT
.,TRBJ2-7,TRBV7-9,CASSLQGGYEQYF,TGTGCCAGCAGCTTACAGGGTGGCTACGAGCAGTACTTC
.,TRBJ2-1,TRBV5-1,CASSLEHEQFF,TGCGCCAGCAGCTTGGAACATGAGCAGTTCTTC
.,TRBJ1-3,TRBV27,CASSLRTSTASGNTIYF,TGTGCCAGCAGTTTAAGGACAAGTACGGCCTCTGGAAACACCATATATTTT
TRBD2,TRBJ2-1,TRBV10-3,CAISPGLAANNEQFF,TGTGCCATCAGCCCGGGACTAGCGGCCAACAATGAGCAGTTCTTC
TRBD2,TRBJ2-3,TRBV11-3,CASSAGRGEYF,TGTGCCAGCAGCGCGGGCCGGGGGGAGTATTTT
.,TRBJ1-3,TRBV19,CASSIAGIGNTIYF,TGTGCCAGTAGTATAGCCGGGATCGGAAACACCATATATTTT
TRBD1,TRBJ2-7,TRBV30,CAGRGQGFYEQYF,TGTGCCGGCCGGGGACAGGGTTTTTACGAGCAGTACTTC